One sample yielded the 19 T cell receptor beta chains listed below, sequenced in a study of neoadjuvant anti-PD-1 for oral cavity cancer. Libraries were prepared by immunoSEQ multiplex PCR; TCRdb keeps only in-frame clonotypes and omits some of them. The table has around 68,000 clones, 86% seen once. Time point meaning: after neoadjuvant nivolumab, at surgical resection. Sample: PBMCs, taken after nivolumab (anti-PD-1) treatment. The receptor source for this set is a person aged 35 to 85 with oral cavity squamous cell carcinoma.

V is TRBV2 and J is TRBJ2-5; D possibly corresponds to TRBD2 (6 bases). V lost 6 bases and J lost 2, with 13 bases in between. The CDR3 is 14 amino acids. Germline V lookup: CDR1 SNHLY, CDR2 FYNNEI. The CDR3 loop is CASSGRRTQETQYF. CDR3 in DNA: TGTGCCAGCAGCGGGAGAAGAACACAAGAGACCCAGTACTTC.

The V gene is TRBV30, the J gene TRBJ1-4, with 8 bases that match TRBD1. The germline CDR1 and CDR2 sequences are GTSNPN and SVGIG (reference sequence). V was clipped by 6 bases and J by 4 bases; unmatched bases: 4. This CDR3 has 13 residues. CDR3 DNA sequence: TGTGCCTGCGGACAGGGCCGTAATGAAAAACTGTTTTTT. This encodes CACGQGRNEKLFF.

This clone was detected only a few times. The chain combines TRBV7-9 with TRBJ1-1; D is ambiguous. The CDR3 covers 14 residues. The V gene lost 1 base and the J gene lost 4 bases, with 10 bases spanning the gap. Germline V gene sequence: CDR1 SEHNR, CDR2 FQNEAQ (reference sequence). CDR3: CASSLDVSSTEAFF. DNA for the CDR3: TGTGCCAGCAGCTTAGATGTCTCCAGCACTGAAGCTTTCTTT.

The chain carries TRBV7-2 and TRBJ1-4; the D is unclear. Trimming pared 3 bases from V and 2 bases from J, leaving 10 bases between. Looked up from germline, CDR1 is SGHTA and CDR2 is FQGNSA. CDR3 length equals 15 residues. CDR3 DNA: TGTGCCAGCAGCTTTTCCCGAACCACTAATGAAAAACTGTTTTTT. Its translation is CASSFSRTTNEKLFF. Combining the CDR3 with reference TRBV7-2 and TRBJ1-4 gives the whole variable domain GAGVSQSPSNKVTEKGKDVELRCDPISGHTALYWYRQSLGQGLEFLIYFQGNSAPDKSGLPSDRFSAERTGGSVSTLTIQRTQQEDSAVYLCASSFSRTTNEKLFFGSGTQLSVL.

The rearrangement uses TRBV5-1 and TRBJ1-2; D is possibly TRBD1 (6 bases). The germline gives CDR1 SGHRS, CDR2 YFSETQ. Trimming took 8 bases from V and 1 from J, leaving 12 bases between them. This CDR3 is 13 amino acids long. The CDR3 loop reads CASSGTNNYGYTF. CDR3 coding DNA: TGCGCCAGTTCCGGGACAAATAACTATGGCTACACCTTC.

The V gene is TRBV7-9, the J gene TRBJ1-2; possible D gene TRBD1, 5 bases. The CDR3 is 13 amino acids. The germline V and J ends were trimmed by 1 base and 12 bases, with 15 bases remaining between them. CDR1 and CDR2 from the germline V gene are SEHNR and FQNEAQ (reference sequence). CDR3 coding DNA: TGTGCCAGCAGCTTAGGGACACTCCTTTTGCACACCTTC. Protein sequence: CASSLGTLLLHTF. The whole variable domain, remainder taken from reference TRBV7-9 and TRBJ1-2, is DTGVSQNPRHKITKRGQNVTFRCDPISEHNRLYWYRQTLGQGPEFLTYFQNEAQLEKSRLLSDRFSAERPKGSFSTLEIQRTEQGDSAMYLCASSLGTLLLHTFGSGTRLTVV.

The V gene is TRBV28, the J gene TRBJ1-2; no definite D call. Germline lookup yields CDR1 MDHEN and CDR2 SYDVKM. V was trimmed by 7 bases and J by 8 bases, leaving 17 bases between them. The CDR3 spans 13 residues. The CDR3 DNA sequence: TGTGCCAGCATCCAGGCGGGGTGGTCGGGCTACACCTTC. Translating it yields CASIQAGWSGYTF.

J is TRBJ1-4 and V is TRBV10-2; D gene unclear. The CDR3 contains 16 residues. CDR1 WSHSY and CDR2 SAAADI come from the germline V gene. The germline V and J ends were trimmed by 4 bases and 0 bases, with 12 bases remaining between them. CDR3 residues: CASSAGLGATNEKLFF. The DNA of the CDR3 is TGCGCCAGCAGTGCCGGGTTAGGCGCAACTAATGAAAAACTGTTTTTT.

This rearrangement joins TRBV5-1 to TRBJ1-1, with TRBD1 as a possible D gene (5 bases). The V and J ends lost 4 bases and 1 base respectively, with 11 bases between them. CDR3 size: 14 residues. From germline, CDR1 is SGHRS and CDR2 YFSETQ. DNA of the CDR3: TGCGCCAGCAGCCAAATCGGGGGGAACACTGAAGCTTTCTTT. It is translated as CASSQIGGNTEAFF.

CDR3: CASSLEGPLEKQFF. The CDR3 coding sequence is TGTGCCAGCAGCTTGGAAGGGCCCTTAGAAAAGCAGTTCTTC. The chain couples TRBV5-4 to TRBJ2-1; D call uncertain. The CDR3 is 14 residues long. The germline CDR1 and CDR2 sequences are SGHNT and YYREEE (reference sequence). The ends were cut back, 0 bases at V and 11 bases at J, with 15 bases in the middle.

The CDR3 DNA reads TGTGCCAGCAGTTACTCGGGGACAGGGGGCGGAGAGACCCAGTACTTC. This encodes CASSYSGTGGGETQYF. The rearrangement uses TRBV6-5 and TRBJ2-5, with 12 bases aligning to TRBD1. CDR3 length: 16 residues. The germline CDR1 and CDR2 sequences are MNHEY and SVGAGI. The junction had 3 bases not matched to a gene; V was cut back by 0 bases and J by 4 bases.

The chain is built from TRBV7-3 and TRBJ2-7, with D perhaps being TRBD1 or TRBD2 (7 bases each). Per the germline V gene, CDR1 is SGHTA and CDR2 is FQGTGA. This CDR3 comprises 17 residues. Trimming pared 0 bases from V and 4 bases from J, leaving 19 bases between. CDR3 DNA: TGTGCCAGCAGCTTAACGGGGCGGGGGACAGAGATGTACGAGCAGTACTTC. Amino acids: CASSLTGRGTEMYEQYF. The full variable domain, in which reference TRBV7-3 and TRBJ2-7 provide the parts outside the CDR3, is GAGVSQTPSNKVTEKGKYVELRCDPISGHTALYWYRQSLGQGPEFLIYFQGTGAADDSGLPNDRFFAVRPEGSVSTLKIQRTERGDSAVYLCASSLTGRGTEMYEQYFGPGTRLTVT.

This clone was counted only a few times. The J gene is TRBJ1-2, the V gene TRBV5-4, with a tentative D call TRBD1 (6 bases). Germline V gene lookup returns CDR1 SGHNT and CDR2 YYREEE (reference sequence). V was cut by 0 bases and J by 3 bases, with 15 bases left in between. This CDR3 has 16 amino acids. The CDR3 spells CASSLGPSAGDYGYTF. CDR3 in DNA: TGTGCCAGCAGCTTGGGTCCTAGTGCAGGGGACTATGGCTACACCTTC.

The V gene is TRBV30, the J gene TRBJ2-7; D may be TRBD1 or TRBD2 (7 bases each). Trimming pared 3 bases from V and 0 bases from J, leaving 15 bases between. The germline V gene encodes CDR1 GTSNPN and CDR2 SVGIG (reference sequence). The CDR3 is made up of 15 amino acids. The CDR3 nucleotides read TGTGCCTGGAGCACAGGGAGGGGGCCCTCCTACGAGCAGTACTTC. Protein sequence: CAWSTGRGPSYEQYF.

The chain combines TRBV6-1 with TRBJ1-4, with D maybe TRBD1 (5 bases). The CDR3 length is 13 residues. Deletions cut 4 bases from V and 13 bases from J, with 16 bases between. The germline gives CDR1 MNHNS, CDR2 SASEGT. CDR3 residues: CASSVLQEPLLFF. DNA of the CDR3: TGTGCCAGCAGTGTACTACAGGAACCTTTACTGTTTTTT.

The chain has TRBV15 and TRBJ1-1; TRBD1 matches 11 bases. CDR3 length: 15 residues. J gave up 4 bases and V 1 base, and 2 bases lay outside the gene matches. CDR1 LNHNV and CDR2 YYDKDF come from the germline V gene (reference sequence). The CDR3 nucleotides read TGTGCCACCAGCAGAGCGGGGACAGGGGGCACTGAAGCTTTCTTT. Translated: CATSRAGTGGTEAFF.

This clone appeared a few times. This sequence joins TRBV9 and TRBJ1-1; the D gene is possibly TRBD1 (5 bases). CDR1 and CDR2 (germline): SGDLS, YYNGEE. This CDR3 spans 13 amino acids. Trimming left V 2 bases short and J 1 base short, with 6 bases between. This CDR3 reads CASSVTGNTEAFF. Here the CDR3 DNA reads TGTGCCAGCAGCGTCACAGGGAACACTGAAGCTTTCTTT.

This clone was seen only a few times. The chain combines TRBV11-2 with TRBJ2-5; either TRBD1 or TRBD2 may supply D (5 bases each). Germline CDR1 reads SGHAT; CDR2 reads FQNNGV. This CDR3 comprises 17 residues. Trimming removed 3 bases from V and 1 base from J, with 18 bases in between. CDR3 in DNA: TGTGCCAGCAGCTTCAGAGGGGACGGCGTGCTCCAAGAGACCCAGTACTTC. Amino acids: CASSFRGDGVLQETQYF. The entire variable domain, with the rest obtained from reference TRBV11-2 and TRBJ2-5, is as follows: EAGVAQSPRYKIIEKRQSVAFWCNPISGHATLYWYQQILGQGPKLLIQFQNNGVVDDSQLPKDRFSAERLKGVDSTLKIQPAKLEDSAVYLCASSFRGDGVLQETQYFGPGTRLLVL.

The chain uses TRBV7-9 and TRBJ2-1; D gene uncertain. The CDR3 has 14 residues. CDR1 and CDR2 (germline): SEHNR, FQNEAQ (reference sequence). V was cut by 0 bases and J by 4 bases, with 7 bases left in between. The CDR3, as DNA: TGTGCCAGCAGCTTAGCGACTCAATACAATGAGCAGTTCTTC. Translating it yields CASSLATQYNEQFF.